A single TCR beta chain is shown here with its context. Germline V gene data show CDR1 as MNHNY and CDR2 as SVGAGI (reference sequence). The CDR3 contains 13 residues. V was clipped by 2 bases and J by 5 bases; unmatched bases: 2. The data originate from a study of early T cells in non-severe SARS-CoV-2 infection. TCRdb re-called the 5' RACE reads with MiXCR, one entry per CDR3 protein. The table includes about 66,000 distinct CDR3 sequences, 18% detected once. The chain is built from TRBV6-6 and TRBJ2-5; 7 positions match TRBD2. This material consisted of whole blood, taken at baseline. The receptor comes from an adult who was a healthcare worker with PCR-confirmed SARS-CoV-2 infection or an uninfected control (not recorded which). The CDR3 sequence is CASSYKGGETQYF. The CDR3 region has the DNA TGTGCCAGCAGTTACAAGGGAGGGGAGACCCAGTACTTC.